This T cell receptor beta chain was captured in a study of T cell responses to AZD1222 COVID-19 vaccine. The assay was immunoSEQ multiplex PCR, and TCRdb's table has in-frame clones only and misses some. The data contain fewer than 75,000 clones, 75% to 95% of them singletons. Looked up from germline, CDR1 is SGHAT and CDR2 is FQNNGV. Trimming stripped 8 bases from V and 0 bases from J, with 8 bases between. This CDR3 is built from 12 residues. The chain couples TRBV11-2 to TRBJ2-7; no firm D call. This sequence was found in an adult who received the MenACWY meningococcal vaccine as a control. The starting material was peripheral blood, obtained 28 days after the second dose of the MenACWY control vaccine. The CDR3 DNA is TGTGCCAGCGGTATACACTCCTACGAGCAGTACTTC. Amino acid sequence: CASGIHSYEQYF.